This T cell receptor (beta chain) emerged from a study of cytomegalovirus exposure and HLA in healthy donors. This clone has only one observation. J gave up 6 bases and V 2 bases, and 13 bases lay outside the gene matches. The germline CDR1 and CDR2 sequences are SGHRS and YFSETQ. This CDR3 contains 16 residues. The PCR was carried out with 60 Vbeta primers and 13 Jbeta primers. Libraries were prepared by immunoSEQ multiplex PCR; TCRdb keeps only in-frame clonotypes and omits some of them. The table records 130,000 or so clones, approximately 79% of them present only once. Sequenced input: PBMCs. This clonotype was obtained from a male donor in good health and CMV-seronegative. The chain links TRBV5-1 to TRBJ2-7; the match to TRBD1 covers 8 bases. CDR3 in amino acids: CASSLQPGTGYFEQYF. CDR3 sequence (DNA): TGCGCCAGCAGCTTACAACCCGGGACAGGATACTTCGAGCAGTACTTC. Full variable domain (rest looked up from reference TRBV5-1 and TRBJ2-7): KAGVTQTPRYLIKTRGQQVTLSCSPISGHRSVSWYQQTPGQGLQFLFEYFSETQRNKGNFPGRFSGRQFSNSRSEMNVSTLELGDSALYLCASSLQPGTGYFEQYFGPGTRLTVT.